This is a list of T cell receptor beta chains from one sample in a study of cytomegalovirus exposure and HLA in healthy donors. Clones were read by immunoSEQ multiplex PCR, and TCRdb kept only the in-frame ones, dropping some. This sample has roughly 200,000 clones; over 70% occur once, and the top ten carry around 3.4%. Specimen: PBMCs. The receptors shown here come from a woman aged 55-69 years in good health and CMV-seropositive. CDR3s include the opening cysteine and the closing phenylalanine or tryptophan. D genes are given only for firm matches. Clone size is given for some rows only: seen once, a few or many times, or a class if the clone is expanded.

D: -; V: TRBV4-2; J: TRBJ1-2; size: -; CDR3: CASSQDRGGYTF; DNA: TGTGCCAGCAGCCAAGATCGAGGGGGCTACACCTTC
D: TRBD1; V: TRBV28; J: TRBJ1-5; size: -; CDR3: CASTYTPGGFQPQHF; DNA: TGTGCCAGCACCTATACCCCAGGGGGCTTTCAGCCCCAGCATTTT
D: TRBD2; V: TRBV5-5; J: TRBJ2-5; size: -; CDR3: CASSLRGGGGETQYF; DNA: TGTGCCAGCAGCTTACGGGGCGGGGGTGGGGAGACCCAGTACTTC
D: TRBD1; V: TRBV9; J: TRBJ2-1; size: -; CDR3: CASSTGTGSNNEQFF; DNA: TGTGCCAGCAGCACCGGGACAGGGTCGAACAATGAGCAGTTCTTC
D: -; V: TRBV7-6; J: TRBJ2-1; size: -; CDR3: CASSLARATTYNEQFF; DNA: TGTGCCAGCAGCTTAGCTCGTGCGACTACGTACAATGAGCAGTTCTTC
D: TRBD2; V: TRBV6-5; J: TRBJ2-3; size: -; CDR3: CASSYGGGYTDTQYF; DNA: TGTGCCAGCAGTTACGGCGGGGGGTACACAGATACGCAGTATTTT
D: -; V: TRBV7-2; J: TRBJ1-5; size: -; CDR3: CASSRSEGNQPQHF; DNA: TGTGCCAGCAGCCGAAGTGAGGGCAATCAGCCCCAGCATTTT
D: -; V: TRBV5-6; J: TRBJ1-6; size: few; CDR3: CASSSPAGGNSPLHF; DNA: TGTGCCAGCAGCTCCCCGGCGGGGGGTAATTCACCCCTCCACTTT
D: TRBD1; V: TRBV28; J: TRBJ2-1; size: -; CDR3: CAIRGQEVYNEQFF; DNA: TGTGCCATCCGGGGACAGGAGGTTTACAATGAGCAGTTCTTC
D: -; V: TRBV30; J: TRBJ1-5; size: once; CDR3: CAWSVWSLDQPQHF; DNA: TGTGCCTGGAGTGTTTGGTCACTCGATCAGCCCCAGCATTTT
D: -; V: TRBV28; J: TRBJ2-5; size: -; CDR3: CASRSGAQETQYF; DNA: TGTGCCAGCCGCTCAGGGGCTCAAGAGACCCAGTACTTC
D: -; V: TRBV28; J: TRBJ1-2; size: few; CDR3: CASSSWEHYTF; DNA: TGTGCCAGCAGTTCTTGGGAGCACTACACCTTC
D: TRBD1; V: TRBV2; J: TRBJ1-4; size: -; CDR3: CASSGDRGHVGEKLFF; DNA: TGTGCCAGCAGTGGGGACAGGGGGCACGTTGGAGAAAAACTGTTTTTT
D: -; V: TRBV20-1; J: TRBJ2-1; size: -; CDR3: CSASDWNEQFF; DNA: TGCAGTGCCTCGGACTGGAATGAGCAGTTCTTC
D: -; V: TRBV6-6; J: TRBJ1-1; size: few; CDR3: CASSYSQGSTEAFF; DNA: TGTGCCAGCAGTTACTCTCAGGGGAGCACTGAAGCTTTCTTT
D: -; V: TRBV11-3; J: TRBJ2-3; size: few; CDR3: CASSLARPSTDTQYF; DNA: TGTGCCAGCAGCTTAGCGAGGCCTAGTACAGATACGCAGTATTTT
D: TRBD2; V: TRBV7-9; J: TRBJ2-1; size: -; CDR3: CASSQLAGGVNEQFF; DNA: TGTGCCAGCAGCCAGCTAGCGGGAGGGGTCAATGAGCAGTTCTTC
D: -; V: TRBV21-1; J: TRBJ2-7; size: few; CDR3: CASSNNRGDSYEQYF; DNA: TGTGCCAGCAGCAACAACAGGGGTGATTCGTACGAGCAGTACTTC